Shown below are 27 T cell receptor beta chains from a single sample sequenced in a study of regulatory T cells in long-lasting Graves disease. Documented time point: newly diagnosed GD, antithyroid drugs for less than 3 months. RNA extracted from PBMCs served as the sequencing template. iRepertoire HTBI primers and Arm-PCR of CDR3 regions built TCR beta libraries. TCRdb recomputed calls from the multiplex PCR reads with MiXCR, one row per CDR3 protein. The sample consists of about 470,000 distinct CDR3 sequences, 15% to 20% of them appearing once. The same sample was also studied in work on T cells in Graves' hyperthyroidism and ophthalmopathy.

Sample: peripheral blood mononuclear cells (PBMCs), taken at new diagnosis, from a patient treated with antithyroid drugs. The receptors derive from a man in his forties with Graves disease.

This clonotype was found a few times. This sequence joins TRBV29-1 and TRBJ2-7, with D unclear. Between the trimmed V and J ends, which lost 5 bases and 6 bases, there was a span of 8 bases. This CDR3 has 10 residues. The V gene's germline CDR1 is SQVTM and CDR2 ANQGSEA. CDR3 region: CSVLWGEQYF. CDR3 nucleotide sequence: TGCAGCGTTCTGTGGGGCGAGCAGTACTTC.

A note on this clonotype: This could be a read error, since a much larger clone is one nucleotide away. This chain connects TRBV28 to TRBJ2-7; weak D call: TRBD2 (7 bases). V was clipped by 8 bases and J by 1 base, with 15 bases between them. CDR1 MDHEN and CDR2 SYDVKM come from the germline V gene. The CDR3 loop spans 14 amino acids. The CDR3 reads CASHASGQSYEQYF. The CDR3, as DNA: TGTGCCAGCCACGCTAGCGGACAGTCCTACGAGCAGTACTTC.

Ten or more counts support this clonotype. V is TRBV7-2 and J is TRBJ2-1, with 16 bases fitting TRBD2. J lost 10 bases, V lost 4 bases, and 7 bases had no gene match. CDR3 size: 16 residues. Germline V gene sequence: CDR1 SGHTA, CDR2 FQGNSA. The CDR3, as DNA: TGTGCCAGCAGCTCCCGAGGGACTAGCGGGAGGGACGAGCAGTTCTTC. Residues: CASSSRGTSGRDEQFF. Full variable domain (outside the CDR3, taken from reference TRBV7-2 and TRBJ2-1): GAGVSQSPSNKVTEKGKDVELRCDPISGHTALYWYRQSLGQGLEFLIYFQGNSAPDKSGLPSDRFSAERTGGSVSTLTIQRTQQEDSAVYLCASSSRGTSGRDEQFFGPGTRLTVL.

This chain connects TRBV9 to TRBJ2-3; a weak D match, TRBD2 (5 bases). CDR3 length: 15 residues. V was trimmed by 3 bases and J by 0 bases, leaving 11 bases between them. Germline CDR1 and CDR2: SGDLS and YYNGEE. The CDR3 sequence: CASSAADYSTDTQYF. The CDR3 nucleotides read TGTGCCAGCAGCGCGGCCGACTACAGCACAGATACGCAGTATTTT.

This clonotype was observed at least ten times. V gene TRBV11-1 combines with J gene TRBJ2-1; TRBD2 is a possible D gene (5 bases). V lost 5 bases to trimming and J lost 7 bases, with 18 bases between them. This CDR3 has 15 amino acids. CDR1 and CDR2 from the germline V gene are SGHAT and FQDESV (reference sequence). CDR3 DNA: TGTGCCAGCAGCACCGCCGGGATTTCGGGGAATGAGCAGTTCTTC. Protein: CASSTAGISGNEQFF.

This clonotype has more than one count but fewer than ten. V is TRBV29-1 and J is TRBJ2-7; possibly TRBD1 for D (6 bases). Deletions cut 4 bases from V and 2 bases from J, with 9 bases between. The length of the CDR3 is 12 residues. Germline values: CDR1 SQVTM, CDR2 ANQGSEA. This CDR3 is CSVVAGAYEQYF. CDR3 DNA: TGCAGCGTTGTTGCAGGGGCCTACGAGCAGTACTTC.

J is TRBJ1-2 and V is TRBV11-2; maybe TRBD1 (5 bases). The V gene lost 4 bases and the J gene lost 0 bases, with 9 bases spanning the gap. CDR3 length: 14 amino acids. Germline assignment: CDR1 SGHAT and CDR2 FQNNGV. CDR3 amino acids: CASSSGPTNYGYTF. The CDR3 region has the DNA TGTGCCAGCAGCTCGGGACCCACTAACTATGGCTACACCTTC. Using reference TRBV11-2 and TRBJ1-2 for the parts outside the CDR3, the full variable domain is EAGVAQSPRYKIIEKRQSVAFWCNPISGHATLYWYQQILGQGPKLLIQFQNNGVVDDSQLPKDRFSAERLKGVDSTLKIQPAKLEDSAVYLCASSSGPTNYGYTFGSGTRLTVV.

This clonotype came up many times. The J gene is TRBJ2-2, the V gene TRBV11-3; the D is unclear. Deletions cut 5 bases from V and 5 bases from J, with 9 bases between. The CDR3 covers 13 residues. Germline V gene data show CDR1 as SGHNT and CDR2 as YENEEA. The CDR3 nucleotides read TGTGCCAGCAGCGTCATAAATACCGGGGAGCTGTTTTTT. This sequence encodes CASSVINTGELFF.

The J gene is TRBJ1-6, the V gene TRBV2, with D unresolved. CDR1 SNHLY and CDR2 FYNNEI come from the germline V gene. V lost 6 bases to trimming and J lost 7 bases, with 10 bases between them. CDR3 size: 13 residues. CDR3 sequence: CASRDRENSPLHF. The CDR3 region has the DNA TGTGCCAGCAGAGACCGGGAAAATTCACCCCTCCACTTT.

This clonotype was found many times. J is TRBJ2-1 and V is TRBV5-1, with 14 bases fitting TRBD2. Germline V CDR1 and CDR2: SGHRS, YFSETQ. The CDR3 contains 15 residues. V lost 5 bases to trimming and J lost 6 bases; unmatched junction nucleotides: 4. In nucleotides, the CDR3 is TGCGCCAGCAGGCCCGGACTAGCGGGAGGCAATGAGCAGTTCTTC. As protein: CASRPGLAGGNEQFF.

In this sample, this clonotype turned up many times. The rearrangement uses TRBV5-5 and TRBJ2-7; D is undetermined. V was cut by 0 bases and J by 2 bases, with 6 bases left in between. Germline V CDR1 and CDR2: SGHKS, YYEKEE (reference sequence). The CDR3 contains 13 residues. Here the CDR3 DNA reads TGTGCCAGCAGCTTGGACGGACCCTACGAGCAGTACTTC. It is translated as CASSLDGPYEQYF.

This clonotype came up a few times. The CDR3 loop is CASSVIAGEGSGNTIYF. CDR3 bases: TGTGCCAGCAGCGTAATCGCAGGGGAAGGCTCTGGAAACACCATATATTTT. V usage is TRBV9 and J usage is TRBJ1-3, with a tentative D call TRBD1 (6 bases). CDR3 length equals 17 residues. The V and J ends lost 1 base and 0 bases respectively, with 14 bases between them. Germline V lookup: CDR1 SGDLS, CDR2 YYNGEE.

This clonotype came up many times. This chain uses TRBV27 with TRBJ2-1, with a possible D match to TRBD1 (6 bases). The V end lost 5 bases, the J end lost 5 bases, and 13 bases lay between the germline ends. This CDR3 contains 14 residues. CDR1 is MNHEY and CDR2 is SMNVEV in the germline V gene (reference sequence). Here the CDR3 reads CASSRIGQNNEQFF. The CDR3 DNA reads TGTGCCAGCAGTCGAATCGGACAGAACAATGAGCAGTTCTTC.

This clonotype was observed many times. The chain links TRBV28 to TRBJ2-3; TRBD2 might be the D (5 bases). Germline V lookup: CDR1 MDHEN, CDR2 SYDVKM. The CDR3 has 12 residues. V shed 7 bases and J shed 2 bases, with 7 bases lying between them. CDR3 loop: CASNRDTDTQYF. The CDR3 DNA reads TGTGCCAGCAACCGGGACACAGATACGCAGTATTTT.

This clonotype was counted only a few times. The CDR3 is CASSHPTDTTNEKLFF. The CDR3 DNA is TGTGCCAGCAGCCATCCTACAGATACAACTAATGAAAAACTGTTTTTT. This sequence joins TRBV7-2 and TRBJ1-4, with unresolved D. This CDR3 region has 16 residues. Germline CDR1 SGHTA, CDR2 FQGNSA. V gave up 5 bases and J gave up 0 bases, with 13 bases separating them.

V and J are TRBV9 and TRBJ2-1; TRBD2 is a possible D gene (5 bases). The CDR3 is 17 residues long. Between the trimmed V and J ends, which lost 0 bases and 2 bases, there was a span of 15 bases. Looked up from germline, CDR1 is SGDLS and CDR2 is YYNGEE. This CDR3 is CASSVATGGLPYNEQFF. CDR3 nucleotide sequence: TGTGCCAGCAGCGTAGCTACGGGCGGGCTTCCCTACAATGAGCAGTTCTTC. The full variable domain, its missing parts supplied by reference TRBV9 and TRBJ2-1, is DSGVTQTPKHLITATGQRVTLRCSPRSGDLSVYWYQQSLDQGLQFLIQYYNGEERAKGNILERFSAQQFPDLHSELNLSSLELGDSALYFCASSVATGGLPYNEQFFGPGTRLTVL.

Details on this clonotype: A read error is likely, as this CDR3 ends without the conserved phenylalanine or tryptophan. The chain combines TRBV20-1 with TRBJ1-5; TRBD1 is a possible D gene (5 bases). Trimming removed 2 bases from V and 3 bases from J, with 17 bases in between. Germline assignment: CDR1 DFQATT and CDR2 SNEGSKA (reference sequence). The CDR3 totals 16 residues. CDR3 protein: CSARIPGRGVNQPQHS. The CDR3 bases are TGCAGTGCTAGAATTCCGGGGAGAGGGGTCAATCAGCCCCAGCATTCT.

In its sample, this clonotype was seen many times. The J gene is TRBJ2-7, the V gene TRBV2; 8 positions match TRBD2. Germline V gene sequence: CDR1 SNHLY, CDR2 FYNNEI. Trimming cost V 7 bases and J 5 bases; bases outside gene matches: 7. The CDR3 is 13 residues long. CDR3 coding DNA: TGTGCCAGCATAGGACTAGCCCATAACGAGCAGTACTTC. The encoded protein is CASIGLAHNEQYF.

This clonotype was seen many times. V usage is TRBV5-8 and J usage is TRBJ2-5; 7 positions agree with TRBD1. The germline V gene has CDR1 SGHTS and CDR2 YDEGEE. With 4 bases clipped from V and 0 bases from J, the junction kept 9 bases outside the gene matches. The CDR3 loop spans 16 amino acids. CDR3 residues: CASSLPGQWDQETQYF. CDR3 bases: TGTGCCAGCAGCCTGCCGGGACAGTGGGACCAAGAGACCCAGTACTTC.

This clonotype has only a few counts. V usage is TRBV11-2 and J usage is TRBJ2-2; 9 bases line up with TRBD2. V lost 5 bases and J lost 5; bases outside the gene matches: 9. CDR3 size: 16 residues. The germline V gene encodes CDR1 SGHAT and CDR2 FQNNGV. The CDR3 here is CASSPHGLAGTGELFF. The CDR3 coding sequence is TGTGCCAGCAGCCCTCACGGTCTAGCGGGGACCGGGGAGCTGTTTTTT.

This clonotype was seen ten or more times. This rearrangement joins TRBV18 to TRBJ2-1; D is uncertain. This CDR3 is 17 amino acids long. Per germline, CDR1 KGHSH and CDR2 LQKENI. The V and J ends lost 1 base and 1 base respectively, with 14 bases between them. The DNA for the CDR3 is TGTGCCAGCTCACCACGAACAGACCAAATATCCTACAATGAGCAGTTCTTC. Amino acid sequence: CASSPRTDQISYNEQFF.

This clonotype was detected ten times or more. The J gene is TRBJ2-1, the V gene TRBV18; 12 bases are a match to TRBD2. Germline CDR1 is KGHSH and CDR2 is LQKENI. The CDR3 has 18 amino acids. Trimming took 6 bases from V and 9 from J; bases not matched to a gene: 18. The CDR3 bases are TGTGCCAGCTCTCGCACAGGGACCCTGACTAGCGGGAGTGGTGAGCAGTTCTTC. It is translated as CASSRTGTLTSGSGEQFF.

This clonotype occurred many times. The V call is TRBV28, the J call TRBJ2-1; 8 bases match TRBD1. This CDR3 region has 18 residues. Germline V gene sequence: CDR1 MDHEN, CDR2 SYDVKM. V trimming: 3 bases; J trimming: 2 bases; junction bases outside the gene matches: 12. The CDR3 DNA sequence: TGTGCCAGCAGTTTGGTTCAGGGGGCGCGGGCTACCTACAATGAGCAGTTCTTC. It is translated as CASSLVQGARATYNEQFF.

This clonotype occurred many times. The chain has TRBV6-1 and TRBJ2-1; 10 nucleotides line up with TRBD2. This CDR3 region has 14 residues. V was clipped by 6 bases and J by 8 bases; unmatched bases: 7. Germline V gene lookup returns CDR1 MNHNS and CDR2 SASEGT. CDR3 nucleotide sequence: TGTGCCAGCAGCTTAGCGGGAGGAATGGATGAGCAGTTCTTC. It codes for CASSLAGGMDEQFF.

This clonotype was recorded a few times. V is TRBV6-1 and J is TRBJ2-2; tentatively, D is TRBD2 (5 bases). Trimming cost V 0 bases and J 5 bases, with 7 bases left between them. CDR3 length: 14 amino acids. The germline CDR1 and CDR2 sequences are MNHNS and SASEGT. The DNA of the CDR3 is TGTGCCAGCAGTGAAGCGGGAGATACCGGGGAGCTGTTTTTT. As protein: CASSEAGDTGELFF.

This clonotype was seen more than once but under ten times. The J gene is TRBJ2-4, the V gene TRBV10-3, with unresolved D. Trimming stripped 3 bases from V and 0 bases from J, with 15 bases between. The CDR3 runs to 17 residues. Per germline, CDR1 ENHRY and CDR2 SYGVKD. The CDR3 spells CAISETRAKVAKNIQYF. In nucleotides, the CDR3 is TGTGCCATCAGTGAAACCCGGGCCAAGGTAGCCAAAAACATTCAGTACTTC.

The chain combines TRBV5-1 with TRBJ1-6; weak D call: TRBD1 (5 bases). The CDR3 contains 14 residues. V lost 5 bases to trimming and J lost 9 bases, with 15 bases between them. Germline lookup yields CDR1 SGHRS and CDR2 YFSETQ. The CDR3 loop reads CASRDGTRGSPLHF. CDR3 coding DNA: TGCGCCAGCAGGGACGGGACGCGGGGTTCACCCCTCCACTTT.